These 6 T cell receptor beta chains were sequenced from one sample in a study of blood T cell repertoires in COVID-19. Profiling relied on immunoSEQ multiplex PCR, and the TCRdb table lists in-frame clones only, not all of them. Of around 100,000 clones listed, approximately 90% are singletons. The material sequenced was peripheral blood. These receptors all stem from a human donor in a cohort sampled during active COVID-19.

The chain couples TRBV7-2 to TRBJ2-3, with 7 bases aligning to TRBD1. This CDR3 has 17 residues. The V gene end was trimmed by 5 bases and the J gene end by 1 base; junction bases not matched to a gene: 12. Germline V gene lookup returns CDR1 SGHTA and CDR2 FQGNSA. The CDR3 DNA sequence: TGTGCCAGCAGCACAAAGCTTAGACAGGGTGGCACAGATACGCAGTATTTT. Encoded protein: CASSTKLRQGGTDTQYF.

The rearrangement links TRBV5-1 to TRBJ1-3; D is unclear. The CDR3 runs to 19 residues. Trimming removed 1 base at V and 7 bases at J, with 27 bases between. Per germline, CDR1 SGHRS and CDR2 YFSETQ. CDR3 DNA: TGCGCCAGCAGCTTGTCGGGGTTAATCGAGCGTCCGAATGATAACACCATATATTTT. Translating it yields CASSLSGLIERPNDNTIYF. Drawing the rest from reference TRBV5-1 and TRBJ1-3, the complete variable domain is KAGVTQTPRYLIKTRGQQVTLSCSPISGHRSVSWYQQTPGQGLQFLFEYFSETQRNKGNFPGRFSGRQFSNSRSEMNVSTLELGDSALYLCASSLSGLIERPNDNTIYFGEGSWLTVV.

The chain couples TRBV5-6 to TRBJ1-5; TRBD1 agrees at 7 bases. With V trimmed by 4 bases and J by 6 bases, 7 bases remained unmatched. This CDR3 has 14 residues. Germline lookup yields CDR1 SGHDT and CDR2 YYEEEE. CDR3 region: CASSARTGRQPQHF. In nucleotides, the CDR3 is TGTGCCAGCAGCGCCAGGACAGGCCGTCAGCCCCAGCATTTT.

This chain joins TRBV13 and TRBJ1-2; tentatively, D is TRBD1 (6 bases). Germline V gene data show CDR1 as PRHDT and CDR2 as FYEKMQ (reference sequence). The CDR3 totals 13 residues. V gave up 4 bases and J gave up 4 bases, with 10 bases separating them. CDR3 in DNA: TGTGCCAGCAGCTCACAGGGAACCTATGGCTACACCTTC. Translating it yields CASSSQGTYGYTF.

The chain carries TRBV7-9 and TRBJ1-2; 7 bases map to TRBD1. The CDR3 contains 15 residues. The germline CDR1 and CDR2 sequences are SEHNR and FQNEAQ (reference sequence). After removal of 3 bases from V and 5 bases from J, the junction contained 9 bases not matched to a gene. CDR3 bases: TGTGCCAGCAGCTTTGACAGGGCGTCGGGATATGGCTACACCTTC. Translated, it gives CASSFDRASGYGYTF.

The rearrangement links TRBV6-5 to TRBJ1-1; 7 bases fit TRBD1. Germline V gives CDR1 MNHEY, CDR2 SVGAGI. The CDR3 is made up of 13 amino acids. Losses at the gene ends were 7 bases for V and 3 bases for J; bases not matched to a gene: 5. CDR3 region: CASNEGGYTEAFF. CDR3 bases: TGTGCCAGCAACGAAGGGGGCTACACTGAAGCTTTCTTT.